Shown below are 4 T cell receptor beta chains from a single sample sequenced in a study of response to subunit inactivated influenza vaccine. TCRdb ran MiXCR on the RT-PCR reads and lists one entry per CDR3 protein. The repertoire holds 450,000 to 500,000 distinct CDR3 sequences, with roughly 9.7% as singletons. Specimen: PBMCs from blood, collected roughly 45 days after vaccination. All receptors derive from a man aged 50 to 60 who received an inactivated influenza vaccine.

This clonotype was seen only a few times. The gene calls are TRBV12-3 or TRBV12-4 and TRBJ2-5; no reliable D call. The CDR3 sequence is 13 residues long. Between the trimmed V and J ends, which lost 3 bases and 2 bases, there was a span of 7 bases. CDR3 amino acids: CASSFSRQETQYF. DNA of the CDR3: TGTGCCAGCAGTTTTTCGCGTCAAGAGACCCAGTACTTC.

The chain recombines TRBV7-8 with TRBJ2-7; D is unresolved. This CDR3 is built from 12 residues. From germline, CDR1 is SGHVS and CDR2 FQNEAQ. Trimming stripped 5 bases from V and 7 bases from J, with 12 bases between. The CDR3, as DNA: TGTGCCAGCAGCCGTCCTCTCATGGAGCAGTACTTC. Amino acid sequence: CASSRPLMEQYF.

This chain connects TRBV7-2 to TRBJ1-5; 7 bases line up with TRBD1. The CDR3 length is 16 residues. The germline V gene encodes CDR1 SGHTA and CDR2 FQGNSA. The V and J ends lost 3 bases and 4 bases, in that order; junction bases with no gene match: 9. DNA of the CDR3: TGTGCCAGCAGCTTGTCGGCCAGGGGGTTAAATCAGCCCCAGCATTTT. This encodes CASSLSARGLNQPQHF. Full variable domain (missing parts from reference TRBV7-2 and TRBJ1-5): GAGVSQSPSNKVTEKGKDVELRCDPISGHTALYWYRQSLGQGLEFLIYFQGNSAPDKSGLPSDRFSAERTGGSVSTLTIQRTQQEDSAVYLCASSLSARGLNQPQHFGDGTRLSIL.

This clonotype was counted between two and nine times. The V call is TRBV5-1, the J call TRBJ2-5; D may be TRBD2 (6 bases). Trimming removed 7 bases from V and 5 bases from J, with 15 bases in between. The CDR3 extends over 13 amino acids. Germline CDR1 and CDR2: SGHRS and YFSETQ. This chain's CDR3 is CASGHLGGETQYF. Here the CDR3 DNA reads TGCGCCAGCGGCCACCTCGGGGGTGAGACCCAGTACTTC.